These 15 T cell receptor beta chains share one sample of origin, sequenced in a study of somatic mutations in cytotoxic T cells in rheumatoid arthritis. Measured with immunoSEQ multiplex PCR; TCRdb has only the in-frame clones, and not every one. Among approximately 24,000 clones listed, nearly 75% were seen once. Sample: CD8+ T cells sorted from blood. All receptors derive from a woman younger than 30 in good health.

The rearrangement uses TRBV9 and TRBJ2-7; 8 nucleotides line up with TRBD2. Germline loops: CDR1 SGDLS, CDR2 YYNGEE. The V gene end was trimmed by 3 bases and the J gene end by 2 bases; junction bases not matched to a gene: 4. The CDR3 is 14 residues long. CDR3 loop: CASSAGTSPYEQYF. The CDR3 coding sequence is TGTGCCAGCAGCGCCGGGACTAGTCCCTACGAGCAGTACTTC. Combining the CDR3 with reference TRBV9 and TRBJ2-7 gives the whole variable domain DSGVTQTPKHLITATGQRVTLRCSPRSGDLSVYWYQQSLDQGLQFLIQYYNGEERAKGNILERFSAQQFPDLHSELNLSSLELGDSALYFCASSAGTSPYEQYFGPGTRLTVT.

This chain uses TRBV4-1 with TRBJ2-5; the D is unclear. V shed 3 bases and J shed 4 bases, with 3 bases lying between them. CDR1 and CDR2 (germline): MGHRA, YSYEKL. The CDR3 loop spans 11 amino acids. The CDR3 loop reads CASSHGETQYF. The CDR3 DNA reads TGCGCCAGCAGCCATGGAGAGACCCAGTACTTC.

V usage is TRBV14 and J usage is TRBJ2-1; D is perhaps TRBD2 (5 bases). V was clipped by 5 bases and J by 6 bases, with 26 bases between them. Germline loops: CDR1 SGHDN, CDR2 FVKESK. The CDR3 runs 18 residues. CDR3 DNA: TGTGCCAGCAGCAGCAACGGAGCGGTCTCACCTTATGGCAATGAGCAGTTCTTC. Translated: CASSSNGAVSPYGNEQFF.

This clone has only a few counts. The chain employs TRBV2 and TRBJ1-6, with D unresolved. CDR1 and CDR2 from the germline V gene are SNHLY and FYNNEI. Trimming took off 0 bases at V and 14 bases at J, with 8 bases between the two ends. The CDR3 covers 12 residues. The CDR3 sequence: CASSEAGGSLHF. The CDR3 DNA reads as TGTGCCAGCAGTGAAGCCGGAGGATCCCTCCACTTT. Combining the CDR3 with reference TRBV2 and TRBJ1-6 gives the whole variable domain EPEVTQTPSHQVTQMGQEVILRCVPISNHLYFYWYRQILGQKVEFLVSFYNNEISEKSEIFDDQFSVERPDGSNFTLKIRSTKLEDSAMYFCASSEAGGSLHFGNGTRLTVT.

This clone was observed a single time. CDR3 sequence: CASSFDSGGNYEQYF. In DNA form, the CDR3 reads TGTGCCAGCAGCTTTGACTCGGGGGGCAACTACGAGCAGTACTTC. This chain joins TRBV7-9 and TRBJ2-7, with D perhaps matching TRBD2 (7 bases). Germline CDR1 reads SEHNR; CDR2 reads FQNEAQ (reference sequence). V was shortened by 3 bases and J by 3 bases, with 15 bases between the two germline ends. The length of the CDR3 is 15 residues.

This clone was seen a single time. This sequence joins TRBV2 and TRBJ2-1; 8 positions match TRBD2. CDR1 is SNHLY and CDR2 is FYNNEI in the germline V gene. Trimming removed 10 bases from V and 8 bases from J; junction bases left unmatched: 10. The CDR3 is 13 amino acids. CDR3 sequence: CATLGGRGDEQFF. The CDR3 bases are TGTGCCACCCTAGGGGGGCGGGGGGATGAGCAGTTCTTC.

This clone is medium-sized. Other nucleotide sequences from this sample produce the same CDR3. This chain connects TRBV4-1 to TRBJ1-1, with D perhaps TRBD1 (5 bases). V lost 1 base to trimming and J lost 4 bases, with 10 bases between them. Germline V gives CDR1 MGHRA, CDR2 YSYEKL. This CDR3 spans 14 amino acids. The CDR3 region has the DNA TGCGCCAGCAGCCAAGGCCGGGGGATCACTGAAGCTTTCTTT. Encoded protein: CASSQGRGITEAFF.

V gene TRBV12-5 combines with J gene TRBJ1-1, with no clear D. The CDR3 is 13 amino acids. Germline values: CDR1 LGHNT, CDR2 FRNRAP. Trimming stripped 2 bases from V and 2 bases from J, with 6 bases between. This CDR3 reads CASGLNSNTEAFF. DNA of the CDR3: TGTGCTAGTGGTTTGAACTCTAACACTGAAGCTTTCTTT.

The chain is built from TRBV6-1 and TRBJ2-1; D gene unclear. Per the germline V gene, CDR1 is MNHNS and CDR2 is SASEGT. V shed 4 bases and J shed 9 bases, with 7 bases lying between them. CDR3 length equals 11 residues. The CDR3 region is CASSVVLEQFF. CDR3 bases: TGTGCCAGCAGTGTTGTGCTTGAGCAGTTCTTC.

This clone has a handful of counts. The chain employs TRBV6-1 and TRBJ2-7; D not certain. Trimming took off 6 bases at V and 3 bases at J, with 6 bases between the two ends. CDR3 length equals 11 residues. CDR1 is MNHNS and CDR2 is SASEGT in the germline V gene. CDR3 residues: CASRGDYEQYV. CDR3 nucleotide sequence: TGTGCCAGCAGAGGAGACTACGAGCAGTACGTC.

V and J are TRBV27 and TRBJ2-1, with 7 bases lining up with TRBD2. The CDR3 runs 15 residues. Germline CDR1 MNHEY, CDR2 SMNVEV (reference sequence). Unmatched junction bases numbered 16, after V lost 10 bases and J lost 7 bases. The CDR3 sequence: CATALWSGAGNEQFF. The CDR3 DNA reads TGTGCCACCGCCCTATGGAGCGGGGCGGGGAATGAGCAGTTCTTC.

The genes are TRBV28 and TRBJ1-1; a weak D match, TRBD1 (5 bases). The CDR3 runs to 14 residues. Germline CDR1 reads MDHEN; CDR2 reads SYDVKM. Trimming stripped 7 bases from V and 1 base from J, with 13 bases between. In DNA form, the CDR3 reads TGTGCCAGCAACGCCCAGGGCCAGAACACTGAAGCTTTCTTT. It specifies CASNAQGQNTEAFF.

This chain connects TRBV11-2 to TRBJ2-7; tentatively, D is TRBD1 (5 bases). Trimming stripped 0 bases from V and 7 bases from J, with 16 bases between. The germline gives CDR1 SGHAT, CDR2 FQNNGV. CDR3 length equals 15 residues. CDR3 in DNA: TGTGCCAGCAGCTTAGACTCTGGGGCAGGGCGAGAGCAGTACTTC. It specifies CASSLDSGAGREQYF.

V is TRBV28 and J is TRBJ1-5; no definite D call. Germline assignment: CDR1 MDHEN and CDR2 SYDVKM. CDR3 length: 14 residues. With 5 bases removed from V and 2 bases from J, the gap between germline ends came to 10 bases. CDR3 sequence (DNA): TGTGCCAGCAGTCCGCGCGGGGGCAATCAGCCCCAGCATTTT. Its protein is CASSPRGGNQPQHF.

V and J are TRBV5-6 and TRBJ2-1, with a possible D match to TRBD1 (6 bases). This CDR3 region has 16 residues. The V and J ends lost 2 bases and 2 bases respectively, with 14 bases between them. Per the germline V gene, CDR1 is SGHDT and CDR2 is YYEEEE. The CDR3: CASSFVEGHPYNEQFF. CDR3 DNA: TGTGCCAGCAGCTTTGTCGAGGGACATCCCTACAATGAGCAGTTCTTC.